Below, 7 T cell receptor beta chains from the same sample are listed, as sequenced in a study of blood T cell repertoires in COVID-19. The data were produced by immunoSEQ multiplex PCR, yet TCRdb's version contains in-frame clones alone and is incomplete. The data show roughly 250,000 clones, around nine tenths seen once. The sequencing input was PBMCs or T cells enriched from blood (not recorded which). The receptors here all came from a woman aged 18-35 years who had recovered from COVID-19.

The CDR3 nucleotides are TGTGCCATCAGTGAGCGGTTGCGGGGGCAAGTCGAGCAGTACTTC. This codes for CAISERLRGQVEQYF. V gene TRBV10-3 combines with J gene TRBJ2-7; a weak D match, TRBD2 (7 bases). The ends were cut back, 2 bases at V and 6 bases at J, with 17 bases in the middle. This CDR3 spans 15 amino acids. The germline V gene encodes CDR1 ENHRY and CDR2 SYGVKD.

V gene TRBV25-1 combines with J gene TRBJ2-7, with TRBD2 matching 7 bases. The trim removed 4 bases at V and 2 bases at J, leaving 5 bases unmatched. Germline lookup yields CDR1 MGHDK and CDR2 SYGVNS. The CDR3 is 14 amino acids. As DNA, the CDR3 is TGTGCCAGCAGTGCCACTAGCGTACCCTACGAGCAGTACTTC. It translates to CASSATSVPYEQYF.

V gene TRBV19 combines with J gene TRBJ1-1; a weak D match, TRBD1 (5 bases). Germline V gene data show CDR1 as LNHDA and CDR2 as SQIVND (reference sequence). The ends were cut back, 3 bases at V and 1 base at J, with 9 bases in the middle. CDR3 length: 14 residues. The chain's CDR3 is CASSMGGTNTEAFF. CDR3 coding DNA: TGTGCCAGTAGTATGGGAGGGACGAACACTGAAGCTTTCTTT. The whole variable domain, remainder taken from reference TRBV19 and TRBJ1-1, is DGGITQSPKYLFRKEGQNVTLSCEQNLNHDAMYWYRQDPGQGLRLIYYSQIVNDFQKGDIAEGYSVSREKKESFPLTVTSAQKNPTAFYLCASSMGGTNTEAFFGQGTRLTVV.

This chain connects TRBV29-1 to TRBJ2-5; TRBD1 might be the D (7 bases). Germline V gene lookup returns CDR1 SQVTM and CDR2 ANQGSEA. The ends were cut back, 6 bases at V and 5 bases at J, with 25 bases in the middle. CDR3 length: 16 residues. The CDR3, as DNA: TGCAGCGTGGAAAAAGGCGGGACAGATGAGTGGGAGACCCAGTACTTC. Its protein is CSVEKGGTDEWETQYF.

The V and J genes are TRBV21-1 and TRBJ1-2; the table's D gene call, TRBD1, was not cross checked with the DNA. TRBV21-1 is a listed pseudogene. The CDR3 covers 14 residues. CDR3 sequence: CASNQQGNGYGYTF. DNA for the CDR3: TGTGCCAGCAACCAACAGGGAAATGGTTATGGCTACACCTTC.

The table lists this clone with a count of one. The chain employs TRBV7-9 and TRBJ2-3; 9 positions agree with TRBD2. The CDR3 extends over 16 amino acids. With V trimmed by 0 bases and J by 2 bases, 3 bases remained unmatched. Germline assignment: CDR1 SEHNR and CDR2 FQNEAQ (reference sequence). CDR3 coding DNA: TGTGCCAGCAGCTTAGCACCGGGACTAGCCACAGATACGCAGTATTTT. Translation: CASSLAPGLATDTQYF.

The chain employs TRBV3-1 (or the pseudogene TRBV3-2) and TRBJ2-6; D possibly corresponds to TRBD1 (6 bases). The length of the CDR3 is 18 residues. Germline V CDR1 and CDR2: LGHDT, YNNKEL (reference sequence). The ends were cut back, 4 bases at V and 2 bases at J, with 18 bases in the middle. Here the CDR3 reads CASSPTDSAHPGANVLTF. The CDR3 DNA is TGTGCCAGCAGCCCAACGGACAGTGCCCATCCTGGGGCCAACGTCCTGACTTTC.